This TCR beta chain was identified during a study of cytomegalovirus exposure and HLA in healthy donors (dated by TCRdb to 2015 to 2018). Notes on the research overall: An earlier analysis of several hundred of the donors reported 276 Gb of sequence data and roughly 120 million unique TCR beta sequences obtained from roughly 170 million T cells. A later genetic analysis used genome-wide SNP genotypes for about 65% of the 666 donors, treating that subset as a discovery cohort. Along with the approximately 670-subject first cohort, a separate validation cohort of 120 different subjects was used. Because of strong linkage in the cohort, a handful of DR-DQ haplotypes were treated as single units for association and clustering. Using immunosequencing, the study profiled T cell repertoires from around 680 subjects and related those repertoires to cytomegalovirus serostatus. Typing coverage varied by locus: about 620-630 donors for A, B, C, DRB1 and DQB1; more than 500 for DQA1; around 570 for DPA1; 450 to 480 for DPB1. Donor age, sex, ethnicity and CMV serostatus were collected together with the repertoire data. To predict cytomegalovirus infection status, the study combined high-throughput TCR immunosequencing, statistical association of individual TCRs with disease status, and machine learning. All discovery cohort repertoires had been generated on a single sequencing platform. To study patterns of TCR occurrence, a later analysis re-analyzed previously published TCR beta repertoires from around 670 donors and added high-resolution HLA genotyping. To decide whether each TCR beta V gene segment behaved as functional or pseudogenic, an earlier analysis of some 600 of the donors relied on high-throughput TCR beta sequencing. The study aimed to test whether cataloging public T cell receptors could reveal signatures of past pathogen exposure. In the later analysis, no new phenotypic data were used to find candidate immune exposures; instead, reliance was placed on TCR beta sequences and their occurrence across donors. Among about 390 genotyped donors of the cohort, an average of 235,054 unique TCR beta nucleotide sequences were sequenced per donor, roughly 20% of them non-productive. Of the 300 to 500 genotyped donors, 65% to 90% were placed in the genetic ancestry cluster associated with self-reported Caucasian donors. HLA typing included class I and class II loci at four-digit resolution. An early release that covered roughly 600 HLA-typed donors contained 300 to 350 gigabases of sequencing data and 65 million to 100 million unique TCR sequences. Study-wide conclusions, independent of this receptor: In a later genetic analysis, a missense DCLRE1C variant was associated with V-gene and J-gene trimming of TCR beta chains, and the association was replicated in an independent cohort. A further reported finding was that TCR beta sequences accurately predicted the HLA-A and HLA-B alleles for most subjects in the first cohort. According to a later analysis, most CMV-associated TCR beta chains appeared to be HLA-restricted, and the HLA associations seemed to be driven largely by CMV exposure. Sequencing depth was assumed to be roughly uniform across donors in the presence/absence analyses, though that assumption may not hold. The study listed approximately 160 TCR beta chains as associated with cytomegalovirus. The cohort was sequenced for TCR beta chains only, and without alpha or paired-chain data the features that could be detected were limited. Across donors, most TCR sequences were observed very rarely, whereas some public TCRs were present in many individuals. According to the authors, the approach could potentially be generalized to other disease states and immunological phenotypes. Because HLA typing was missing for some donors at each locus, association tests included only the typed subset. The only immune exposure information available for the cohort was CMV serostatus. In vitro tests confirmed that a few of the cytomegalovirus-associated TCR beta chains recognize cytomegalovirus antigens. Correlated functional status among segregating V segments might be attributable to linkage disequilibrium, but an unknown experimental factor could not be ruled out. Because counts were too low, more than 15 rarely observed V segments, including chromosome 9 orphons, were excluded from the earlier analysis of around 590 of the donors. An earlier analysis of several hundred of the donors showed that most TCR beta V segments appeared in productive rearrangements either about 87% or about 30% of the time, which broadly matched IMGT annotations. In a later analysis, several top co-occurrence clusters were reported to appear linked to parvovirus B19, influenza, CMV and Epstein-Barr virus. A later analysis found that TCR association rates varied across HLA loci, with DRB1 alleles showing the most associated TCRs and HLA-C alleles the fewest. Assigning TCR associations to individual alleles was difficult when HLA alleles, especially DR and DQ, strongly co-occurred. The sequencing pipeline was judged likely to have produced a cluster of highly shared sequence variants as a technical artifact. According to a later genetic analysis, donors in an Asian-associated ancestry cluster had fewer N-insertions in productive TCRs than the approximately 610-donor mean. Because the 87-base-pair reads could not distinguish some IMGT-functional V segments, including TRBV6-2 and TRBV6-3, those segments were excluded. The classifier was reported to diagnose cytomegalovirus status with high specificity and sensitivity in both the original and validation cohorts. Specific HLA alleles were associated with some 15,000 TCR beta sequences at a false discovery rate of 0.05 in a later analysis. In a later analysis, HLA-associated TCR beta chains showed more clonal expansion and lower generation probabilities than non-associated chains that were equally common.

Remarks on this clone: Its binding antigen is unknown. The sample holds no much larger clone one base away, and base qualities are not on file.

The CDR3 runs 16 residues from the cysteine to the phenylalanine. The retained sequence is limited to the CDR3, 48 bases, with the frame set at the first base. The germline V gene sets CDR1 to SGHTS and CDR2 to YDEGEE. Unmatched junction bases come to 9, with V trimmed by 2 bases and J by 6 bases. In total, roughly 670 healthy bone marrow donors made up the cohort. At the time of sampling, every cohort member was nominally healthy, though immune exposures that went unrecorded were likely present. The donor was CMV seropositive and belonged to the group of 250 to 350 seropositive cohort members. Each donor provided a peripheral blood sample, and peripheral blood mononuclear cells were used for TCR beta sequencing. Genomic DNA was extracted from the blood cell samples with the Qiagen DNeasy Blood Extraction Kit. Receptors were amplified or captured by the immunoSEQ multiplex PCR assay. For the multiplex PCR, a mixture combining 60 forward primers for TCR Vbeta segments and 13 reverse primers for TCR Jbeta segments was used. The CDR3 region of rearranged TCR beta genes was amplified from genomic DNA by a multiplex PCR assay. On the Illumina HiSeq System, the amplified TCR beta libraries were sequenced as 87-base-pair reads. The source study handled its data this way. A later analysis tallied about 77 million unique TCR beta chains across the approximately 670 repertoires, and about 10 million of those chains were shared by two or more donors. A nearest-neighbor algorithm error-corrected the raw reads and collapsed the reads into unique sequences, merging closely related sequences to remove PCR and sequencing errors. To assign V, D and J gene segments, CDR3 sequences were aligned to IMGT reference sequences. For a sequence to be retained, a match of at least six nucleotides was required to both a V gene segment and a J gene segment. A rearrangement counted as productive if the CDR3 had no stop codons and remained in frame with V and J, and every other rearrangement counted as non-productive. Following IMGT convention, CDR3 was defined as the stretch from the second conserved V-encoded cysteine up to the conserved J-encoded phenylalanine. In an earlier analysis of roughly 610 of the donors, sequences lacking an unambiguous match to a single V gene segment were excluded. In an earlier analysis of approximately 560 of the donors, a V segment was called functional when productive rearrangements were above 56.7%, and segregating when the standard deviation between donors exceeded 5%. A statistical classification framework was developed to diagnose cytomegalovirus status using the catalog of TCR beta chain sequences. A later analysis assigned V and J genes by comparing TCR nucleotide sequences with IMGT/GENE-DB human TR gene sequences. A later analysis assigned CDR3 sequences and most-parsimonious VDJ recombination scenarios with the TCRdist pipeline. A later analysis defined each TCR beta chain by its CDR3 amino acid sequence plus V-gene family, and excluded reads lacking a unique V-gene family. To address suspected cross-contamination and a sequencing artifact, a later analysis removed 450 to 700 highly shared, low-generation-probability nucleotide sequences. In a later analysis, a clonal expansion index was calculated for each public chain from normalized within-repertoire ranks of inferred template counts. A later analysis computed generation probabilities with a VDJ recombination model fitted to out-of-frame rearrangements, and checked the results against IGoR. In a later analysis, hypergeometric tests were used to score TCR-TCR, TCR-HLA and TCR-CMV co-occurrence, with a repertoire-size bias correction applied to TCR pairs. In a later analysis, false discovery rates were estimated by permuting HLA or CMV assignments 20 times. In a later analysis, co-occurring TCRs were grouped using DBSCAN, with TCRdist sequence similarity added in when clustering inside HLA-allele-positive subsets. Repertoires with fewer than 30,000 or more than 120,000 public chains were left out of co-occurrence clustering, as were a handful of repertoires with anomalous nucleotide sharing. Imported from immuneACCESS, the table was reduced by TCRdb to in-frame sequences with V and J called. These copies leave out some clones; in studies compared against another copy, an unresolved V gene accounts for under half, and the cause of the remainder is not known. The V and J calls and clone size come from that table; D and trimming were worked out from the DNA. This sample is represented by about 110,000 clones; over 70% of them were singletons. Jointly, the top ten make up roughly 2.9% of the sample.

Here the chain combines TRBV5-8 and TRBJ2-2, with 8 junctional bases fitting TRBD1. Input material: PBMCs. This TCR derives from a male donor in good health and CMV-seropositive. CDR3 sequence: CASSFHQGALSGELFF. Read as DNA, the sequence is TGTGCCAGCAGCTTTCATCAGGGGGCGTTATCCGGGGAGCTGTTTTTT.